A single T cell receptor beta chain is shown here with its context. This clonotype showed up many times. The antigen it recognizes is unknown. No much larger clonotype is one base removed from it; base qualities were not supplied. The sample comes from a study of glioma-infiltrating T cells listed by TCRdb under 2016. General notes on the study: Sequencing of TCR alpha- and beta-chain repertoires was performed on glioma tissue, on non-neoplastic brain tissue, and on matched peripheral blood mononuclear cells. Each tissue-infiltrating repertoire was compared with the same patient's peripheral blood repertoire to measure divergence between tissue and blood T-cell populations. Three low-grade glioma patients, roughly eight primary glioblastoma patients, and three non-glioma patients who contributed non-neoplastic brain tissue made up the paired cohort.

General conclusions and limits of the study: Group comparisons were based on small numbers of patients: three non-neoplastic, three low-grade glioma and several glioblastoma patients. VJ-independent divergence between tissue and blood was found to be below expectation in non-neoplastic patients but above expectation in all gliomas, particularly low-grade gliomas. Very few CDR3 sequences were shared between tissue and blood, attributed to high CDR3 diversity and limited sampling.

The iRepertoire nested amplicon-rescue multiplex PCR (arm-PCR) platform was used to amplify TCR alpha and beta CDR3 regions from RNA. The input for one-step reverse transcription and amplification was roughly 85-400 ng of either tissue mRNA or PBMC total RNA. Following bead purification, Illumina adapters were added through a secondary multiplex PCR, and the libraries were then gel-purified between 200 and 400 bp. Libraries carried internal 6-nucleotide barcodes used for demultiplexing. Sequencing of libraries was performed on an Illumina MiSeq with 2x220 or 2x250 nucleotide paired-end reads. On the authors' methods: Paired reads were merged with FLASH 1.2.11 and aligned to the GRCh37 human genome with BWA-MEM before extracting TRA and TRB reads. For V and J assignment, an IMGT-derived reference of cassette sequences and CDR3 motifs that included pseudogenes was used. Three-frame translation of reads was performed, and productive CDR3s were defined as those with a C...FGXG motif and no stop codons. Clonotypes were defined as unique combinations of V-J cassette pair and CDR3 amino acid sequence. Filtering of reads was based on Hamming distance, with the threshold set by the sequence error rate of each sample in mapped regions. TCRdb's own reprocessing of the public reads used fastp at Q25 and MiXCR and kept productive beta chains. Under each unique CDR3 protein, matching rows form one entry showing the most common genes and DNA. The V and J calls come from TCRdb's annotation, not from the publication. The sample contains about 110,000 distinct CDR3 sequences, less than 30% of them found a single time. The ten largest clonotypes hold 35% of the sample.

Sequencing was performed on glioma tissue, nonneoplastic brain tissue, or PBMCs (not recorded which). This clonotype was sampled from a human donor with low-grade glioma or glioblastoma, undergoing nonglioma brain surgery, or in good health (not recorded which).

The CDR3 corresponds to CSATGSGDTDTQYF. At the DNA level, the sequence is TGCAGTGCAACAGGGTCAGGAGACACAGATACGCAGTATTTT. The sequence links TRBV20-1 to TRBJ2-3; the D region possibly corresponds to TRBD1 (6 bases align). CDR1 and CDR2 are read off the germline V gene (reference sequence) as DFQATT and SNEGSKA. Trimming removed 6 bases from V and 2 bases from J, leaving 15 bases between the germline ends. The CDR3 runs 14 residues from the cysteine to the phenylalanine. Of the read, only the CDR3 DNA is kept; its 42 bases are in frame from base 1.